Each of the 5 T cell receptor beta chains below was sequenced from the same sample in a study of identical twins. A single record per CDR3 protein comes from TCRdb applying MiXCR to the 5' RACE reads. The sample holds 1.5 million to 2 million distinct CDR3 sequences, under 35% seen once. Sequenced sample: cord blood. The receptors were gathered from a newborn girl in good health.

This clonotype was recorded a few times. V usage is TRBV6-1 and J usage is TRBJ1-2; D unclear. V was pared by 2 bases and J by 10 bases, with 14 bases between. Per germline, CDR1 MNHNS and CDR2 SASEGT. There are 13 residues in the CDR3. The CDR3 bases are TGTGCCAGCAGTGAATTTAACTGGTTATTCTACACCTTC. Its translation is CASSEFNWLFYTF.

The V call is TRBV25-1, the J call TRBJ1-2; maybe TRBD1 (6 bases). CDR1 and CDR2 (germline): MGHDK, SYGVNS. The ends were cut back, 5 bases at V and 8 bases at J, with 18 bases in the middle. The CDR3 consists of 14 residues. As DNA, the CDR3 is TGTGCCAGCAGTATGGGCACAGGGACCGGAGGCTACACCTTC. Protein sequence: CASSMGTGTGGYTF.

This clonotype was counted a few times. The CDR3: CSARGEAGDPYEQYF. The DNA of the CDR3 is TGCAGTGCTAGAGGAGAAGCGGGTGACCCCTACGAGCAGTACTTC. The chain joins TRBV20-1 to TRBJ2-5, with D possibly matching TRBD2 (6 bases). The J call is uncertain, as TRBJ2-7 better fits the DNA end. The CDR3 contains 15 residues. Per germline, CDR1 DFQATT and CDR2 SNEGSKA (reference sequence).

This clonotype was counted once. The chain recombines TRBV6-2 or TRBV6-3 with TRBJ2-3, with TRBD2 as a possible D gene (6 bases). The CDR3 loop spans 16 amino acids. Germline V gene lookup returns CDR1 MNHEY and CDR2 SVGEGT. Trimming left V 0 bases short and J 4 bases short, with 14 bases between. CDR3 protein: CASSYSAGRKADTQYF. The CDR3 region has the DNA TGTGCCAGCAGTTACTCTGCCGGGAGAAAGGCAGATACGCAGTATTTT.

The chain has TRBV3-1 and TRBJ1-4; D unclear. V was cut by 1 base and J by 10 bases, with 13 bases left in between. The CDR3 has 14 amino acids. The germline CDR1 and CDR2 sequences are LGHDT and YNNKEL (reference sequence). CDR3 DNA: TGTGCCAGCAGCCAAGTCTTTGGGCGGGGAAAACTGTTTTTT. As protein: CASSQVFGRGKLFF.